A selection of T cell receptor beta chains follows, all from one sample in a study of blood T cells in healthy people across ages. TCRdb analysed the 5' RACE reads with MiXCR anew, one entry per CDR3 protein. The sample contains 1.4 million to 1.5 million distinct CDR3 sequences, around 39% of which appear only once. The source material was blood. The source is a woman aged 18-35 years in good health. CDR3s include the opening cysteine and the closing phenylalanine or tryptophan. Each record gives: clone size, J gene, V gene, D gene, CDR3 DNA, CDR3 protein. The D gene is left open where the match is weak. Clone size is stated in some rows and not others, as once, few, many or a class when expanded.

>.|TRBJ2-3|TRBV20-1|.
TGCAGTGCTAGGGACAGATACACAGATACGCAGTATTTT
CSARDRYTDTQYF
>.|TRBJ1-5|TRBV20-1|.
TGCAGTGCTAGCCGGGACAGCAATCAGCCCCAGCATTTT
CSASRDSNQPQHF
>.|TRBJ1-2|TRBV2|.
TGTGCCAGCACCCCCGGAGGGACTTATGGCTACACCTTC
CASTPGGTYGYTF
>once|TRBJ2-1|TRBV5-1|.
TGCGCCAGCAGCTTGGCCGAGGGAGATGGCTACACTGAGCAGTTCTTC
CASSLAEGDGYTEQFF
>.|TRBJ2-7|TRBV7-9|.
TGTGCCAGCAGCACCCGGGCCACATTGGGGGAGCAGTACTTC
CASSTRATLGEQYF
>few|TRBJ1-5|TRBV6-5|.
TGTGCCAGCAGGTCAAAGGGGTTTGGGAATCAGCCCCAGCATTTT
CASRSKGFGNQPQHF
>.|TRBJ2-3|TRBV20-1|TRBD2
TGCAGTGCTAGTGAGGGGGGGAGCGGGAGGGATACGCAGTATTTT
CSASEGGSGRDTQYF
>few|TRBJ1-2|TRBV6-6|.
TGTGCCAGCAGTTACGGGTTCCGCGGAGCTAACTATGGCTACACCTTC
CASSYGFRGANYGYTF
>.|TRBJ2-7|TRBV20-1|.
TGCAGTGCTAGAGTCCCCAGGACAAAACAATACGAGCAGTACTTC
CSARVPRTKQYEQYF
>.|TRBJ2-3|TRBV7-3|TRBD2
TGTGCCAGCAGCTTAAATATTGCCGGCGGGGGTTACACAGATACGCAGTATTTT
CASSLNIAGGGYTDTQYF
>.|TRBJ1-2|TRBV20-1|.
TGCAGTGCTGCCGCCGGTACAGGGACGGTTAATGGCTACACCTTC
CSAAAGTGTVNGYTF
>.|TRBJ2-3|TRBV3-1|.
TGTGCCAGCAGCACCAGCGGTCCCGCAGATACGCAGTATTTT
CASSTSGPADTQYF
>.|TRBJ2-7|TRBV20-1|.
TGCAGTGCTAGTGCCAGGTCAGGCGAGCAGTACTTC
CSASARSGEQYF
>.|TRBJ1-1|TRBV27|.
TGTGCCAGCAAGGAAAAGGGTCGGAACACTGAAGCTTTCTTT
CASKEKGRNTEAFF
>few|TRBJ1-6|TRBV6-1|TRBD1
TGTGCCAGCAGGGGCGGACAGGTTAATTCACCCCTCCACTTT
CASRGGQVNSPLHF
>.|TRBJ1-1|TRBV20-1|.
TGCAGTGCTCCGGACGTAGGGAACACTGAAGCTTTCTTT
CSAPDVGNTEAFF
>.|TRBJ2-1|TRBV11-2|TRBD2
TGTGCCACCCTCCCCACCGGGACTAGCGGGGCCTACAATGAGCAGTTCTTC
CATLPTGTSGAYNEQFF
>.|TRBJ1-2|TRBV5-5|.
TGTGCCAGCAGTGAGGGGCCAACAGCTAACTATGGCTACACCTTC
CASSEGPTANYGYTF
>.|TRBJ1-1|TRBV25-1|.
TGTGCCAGCAGTGCCAGGTTCCCTTTCATGAACCCTGAAGCTTTCTTT
CASSARFPFMNPEAFF
>few|TRBJ2-1|TRBV7-7|.
TGTGCCAGCAGCCCTCGCCGGGGTGAGCAGTTCTTC
CASSPRRGEQFF
>.|TRBJ2-3|TRBV20-1|.
TGCAGTGCTCCCCGGATTGGGGGGGCCCGCACAGATACGCAGTATTTT
CSAPRIGGARTDTQYF
>few|TRBJ2-7|TRBV14|TRBD1
TGTGCCAGCAGCACCGGACAGGGGGCATCTCTCGAGCAGTACTTC
CASSTGQGASLEQYF
>.|TRBJ1-4|TRBV27|.
TGTGCCAGCTCCCCGCTGGGGGAGGATGAAAAACTGTTTTTT
CASSPLGEDEKLFF
>.|TRBJ2-7|TRBV20-1|.
TGCAGTGGTGAGGGCCTAAGGACCTACGAGCAGTACTTC
CSGEGLRTYEQYF
>few|TRBJ2-3|TRBV5-1|.
TGCGCCAGCAGCCCGCTTCTCACGGCGACGAGCACAGATACGCAGTATTTT
CASSPLLTATSTDTQYF
>.|TRBJ1-1|TRBV20-1|.
TGCAGTGTAGCCAGACAAATTGAAGCTTTCTTT
CSVARQIEAFF
>.|TRBJ1-5|TRBV7-8|TRBD1
TGTGCCAGCAGCCCCCTGGACAGGGGAGACGGAAACCAGCCCCAGCATTTT
CASSPLDRGDGNQPQHF
>.|TRBJ2-7|TRBV3-1|TRBD2
TGTGCCAGCAGCCAAGGAGGGGGACTAGCGGGAAGCGAGCAGTACTTC
CASSQGGGLAGSEQYF
>once|TRBJ1-1|TRBV27|TRBD1
TGTGCCAGCAGTTCGGAGGGGGCTGGGAACACTGAAGCTTTCTTT
CASSSEGAGNTEAFF
>.|TRBJ2-4|TRBV14|.
TGTGCCAGCAGCCCTCGGCAGTTTCCCCACAATGAGCAGTACTTC
CASSPRQFPHNEQYF
>few|TRBJ2-1|TRBV11-2|.
TGTGCCAGCAGCGAGGAGTTGTATGAGCAGTTCTTC
CASSEELYEQFF
>.|TRBJ2-7|TRBV6-2/TRBV6-3|.
TGTGCCAGCAGTTCAGGACCCGGCAAGCAGTACTTC
CASSSGPGKQYF
>.|TRBJ2-7|TRBV21-1|.
TGTGCCAGCAGACTAGCGGCATTATCTTCGGGGTTTAATGAGCAGTACTTC
CASRLAALSSGFNEQYF
>few|TRBJ2-5|TRBV7-9|.
TGTGCCAGCAACTCGGCAGGGCAAGAGACCCAGTACTTC
CASNSAGQETQYF
>.|TRBJ2-1|TRBV20-1|TRBD2
TGCAGTGCTAGTAAGCGGGGGGGTCGCAATGAGCAGTTCTTC
CSASKRGGRNEQFF
>.|TRBJ2-5|TRBV6-5|TRBD2
TGTGCCAGGACTAGCGGGGGATGTGAGACCCAGTACTTC
CARTSGGCETQYF
>.|TRBJ2-3|TRBV6-1|TRBD1
TGTGCCATGACGACCCGGGACAGGGGGCCAGATACGCAGTATTTT
CAMTTRDRGPDTQYF
>few|TRBJ1-6|TRBV20-1|.
TGCAGTGCCCAACCGGGGGTTTCACCCCTCCACTTT
CSAQPGVSPLHF
>few|TRBJ1-2|TRBV6-1|.
TGTGCCAGCAGTGAAACGATAATTGACAGCCGCTATGGCTACACCTTC
CASSETIIDSRYGYTF
>many|TRBJ1-1|TRBV7-9|.
TGTGCCAGCAGCTTAGGCACCACTGAAGCTTTCTTT
CASSLGTTEAFF
>.|TRBJ1-5|TRBV3-1|.
TGTGCCAGCAGCCAAGATGTCGGGGTCCCCCGGCCCCAGCATTTT
CASSQDVGVPRPQHF
>few|TRBJ2-7|TRBV20-1|TRBD2
TGCAGTGCTGCGGCTAGCGGGGGGGCACCCTACGAGCAGTACTTC
CSAAASGGAPYEQYF
>few|TRBJ1-2|TRBV6-5|TRBD1
TGTGCCAGCGGGACAGGTCCTTCGGGTGGCTACACCTTC
CASGTGPSGGYTF
>many|TRBJ1-5|TRBV6-6|.
TGTGCCACCAGGACTGACACGCTTAGCAATCAGCCCCAGCATTTT
CATRTDTLSNQPQHF
>.|TRBJ1-1|TRBV13|.
TGTGCCAGCAGCCCGGGAGTCAGCCGTATAAACACTGAAGCTTTCTTT
CASSPGVSRINTEAFF
>.|TRBJ2-3|TRBV28|.
TGTGCCAGCAGTTCGATGGCGGGGCGCACAGATACGCAGTATTTT
CASSSMAGRTDTQYF
>.|TRBJ2-5|TRBV20-1|.
TGCAGTGCTAAGAACCTCCGGGACTCCCAAGAGACCCAGTACTTC
CSAKNLRDSQETQYF
>.|TRBJ1-1|TRBV10-3|.
TGTGCCATCAGTGTACAGGGTAATTGGGCTGAAGCTTTCTTT
CAISVQGNWAEAFF